What follows are 26 T cell receptor beta chains derived from one specimen sequenced in a study of CD8+ T cells in alopecia areata. Extracted RNA was reverse transcribed, and the resulting cDNA served as sequencing template. Some clones are missing from TCRdb's copy, which holds only in-frame ones; the method was immunoSEQ multiplex PCR. This table holds 150,000 or so clones, about 60% found once. Sequenced material: CD4+ T cells sorted from blood. All receptors come from a human donor in good health.

J is TRBJ1-1 and V is TRBV9; D ambiguous. Trimming cost V 4 bases and J 4 bases, with 11 bases left between them. CDR3 length: 13 amino acids. Germline V gene lookup returns CDR1 SGDLS and CDR2 YYNGEE. DNA of the CDR3: TGTGCCAGCAGCTCGCGCTGGGGCACTGAAGCTTTCTTT. Its protein is CASSSRWGTEAFF. The full variable domain, with the rest looked up from reference TRBV9 and TRBJ1-1, is DSGVTQTPKHLITATGQRVTLRCSPRSGDLSVYWYQQSLDQGLQFLIQYYNGEERAKGNILERFSAQQFPDLHSELNLSSLELGDSALYFCASSSRWGTEAFFGQGTRLTVV.

The chain uses TRBV27 and TRBJ2-3; D call uncertain. CDR1 is MNHEY, CDR2 SMNVEV, per germline (reference sequence). V lost 2 bases and J lost 9, with 9 bases in between. This CDR3 is built from 12 residues. The CDR3 spells CASSLQRGTQYF. For the CDR3, the DNA is TGTGCCAGCAGTTTACAGCGAGGAACGCAGTATTTT.

This sequence joins TRBV5-4 and TRBJ1-1; TRBD1 might be the D (6 bases). The CDR3 extends over 16 amino acids. In germline, CDR1 is SGHNT, CDR2 YYREEE (reference sequence). V was shortened by 4 bases and J by 0 bases, with 16 bases between the two germline ends. The CDR3 nucleotides read TGTGCCAGCAGCCTACCAACCACAGGGTTGAACACTGAAGCTTTCTTT. It translates to CASSLPTTGLNTEAFF.

Here the CDR3 reads CASSSGRANVLTF. CDR3 nucleotide sequence: TGTGCCAGCAGCTCTGGTCGGGCCAACGTCCTGACTTTC. V gene TRBV9 combines with J gene TRBJ2-6; the D is unclear. Germline lookup yields CDR1 SGDLS and CDR2 YYNGEE. Trimming stripped 4 bases from V and 5 bases from J, with 7 bases between. The CDR3 loop spans 13 amino acids.

The chain carries TRBV5-4 and TRBJ1-5, with D unclear. Germline V gene lookup returns CDR1 SGHNT and CDR2 YYREEE (reference sequence). This CDR3 has 12 residues. V was trimmed by 1 base and J by 6 bases, leaving 5 bases between them. CDR3 residues: CASSLFGQPQHF. DNA for the CDR3: TGTGCCAGCAGCTTGTTTGGTCAGCCCCAGCATTTT.

The V gene is TRBV4-2, the J gene TRBJ2-7; D is possibly TRBD1 (6 bases). Deletions cut 0 bases from V and 1 base from J, with 10 bases between. Germline V lookup: CDR1 LGHNA, CDR2 YNFKEQ. The length of the CDR3 is 15 residues. As DNA, the CDR3 is TGTGCCAGCAGCCAAGAGAACAGGGTGTCCTACGAGCAGTACTTC. This codes for CASSQENRVSYEQYF.

J is TRBJ1-5 and V is TRBV2; 7 positions agree with TRBD1. V lost 6 bases, J lost 3 bases, and 8 bases stayed unmatched. The length of the CDR3 is 15 residues. Germline lookup yields CDR1 SNHLY and CDR2 FYNNEI. CDR3 in amino acids: CASSALGQPNQPQHF. CDR3 DNA: TGTGCCAGCAGCGCACTGGGACAGCCCAATCAGCCCCAGCATTTT.

The chain joins TRBV29-1 to TRBJ2-1; TRBD2 might be the D (5 bases). V was clipped by 7 bases and J by 3 bases, with 19 bases between them. Germline values: CDR1 SQVTM, CDR2 ANQGSEA. This CDR3 contains 15 residues. The CDR3 here is CSAPVLGAHYNEQFF. CDR3 bases: TGCAGCGCCCCTGTACTGGGAGCGCACTACAATGAGCAGTTCTTC.

As DNA, the CDR3 is TGTGCCGCCTCTGAGGACCACATGGGAGAGACCCAGTACTTC. The encoded protein is CAASEDHMGETQYF. The chain couples TRBV10-3 to TRBJ2-5; D not certain. The CDR3 loop spans 14 amino acids. The V gene's germline CDR1 is ENHRY and CDR2 SYGVKD. Trimming cost V 11 bases and J 4 bases, with 20 bases left between them.

There are a few counts of this clone. The chain carries TRBV6-1 and TRBJ2-1, with a possible D match to TRBD2 (8 bases). CDR1 MNHNS and CDR2 SASEGT come from the germline V gene. The germline V and J ends were trimmed by 7 bases and 4 bases, with 17 bases remaining between them. The CDR3 runs to 15 residues. CDR3 amino acids: CASTQGVAGYNEQFF. CDR3 nucleotide sequence: TGTGCCAGCACCCAGGGGGTAGCGGGATACAATGAGCAGTTCTTC.

V is TRBV15 and J is TRBJ2-3, with D possibly being TRBD2 (6 bases). CDR1 is LNHNV and CDR2 is YYDKDF in the germline V gene (reference sequence). V lost 6 bases to trimming and J lost 0 bases, with 10 bases between them. The CDR3 consists of 14 residues. CDR3 sequence: CATRLARSTDTQYF. The CDR3 DNA follows: TGTGCCACCAGGCTAGCGAGGAGCACAGATACGCAGTATTTT.

The V gene is TRBV29-1, the J gene TRBJ2-1; D is perhaps TRBD1 (5 bases). Trimming pared 4 bases from V and 7 bases from J, leaving 17 bases between. The germline V gene encodes CDR1 SQVTM and CDR2 ANQGSEA. CDR3 size: 14 residues. The CDR3 DNA is TGCAGCGTTGTTTCTAGAGTGACAGCTAATGAGCAGTTCTTC. Its translation: CSVVSRVTANEQFF.

V and J are TRBV7-9 and TRBJ1-1, with D unclear. V was shortened by 6 bases and J by 8 bases, with 13 bases between the two germline ends. Germline assignment: CDR1 SEHNR and CDR2 FQNEAQ (reference sequence). This CDR3 spans 12 amino acids. In DNA, the CDR3 is TGTGCCAGCAGGCCCGTGGCCCCGGAAGCTTTCTTT. Translating gives CASRPVAPEAFF.

The V call is TRBV7-9, the J call TRBJ1-1, with TRBD1 as a possible D gene (5 bases). CDR1 and CDR2 (germline): SEHNR, FQNEAQ (reference sequence). The CDR3 is made up of 12 amino acids. Trimming shortened V by 5 bases and J by 7 bases, and 11 bases separated the two germline ends. The CDR3 sequence is CASSTRDLEAFF. In DNA form, the CDR3 reads TGTGCCAGCAGCACCAGGGACCTTGAAGCTTTCTTT.

The chain couples TRBV5-1 to TRBJ2-1; D perhaps matches TRBD1 (5 bases). The CDR3 is 13 residues long. Germline V lookup: CDR1 SGHRS, CDR2 YFSETQ. Deletions cut 4 bases from V and 7 bases from J, with 12 bases between. CDR3 in amino acids: CASSGIQANEQFF. The CDR3 DNA sequence: TGCGCCAGCAGCGGGATACAGGCGAATGAGCAGTTCTTC. Supplemented by reference TRBV5-1 and TRBJ2-1, the full variable domain reads KAGVTQTPRYLIKTRGQQVTLSCSPISGHRSVSWYQQTPGQGLQFLFEYFSETQRNKGNFPGRFSGRQFSNSRSEMNVSTLELGDSALYLCASSGIQANEQFFGPGTRLTVL.

The J gene is TRBJ2-7, the V gene TRBV5-6; D perhaps matches TRBD2 (6 bases). V lost 3 bases, J lost 8 bases, and 15 bases lay in between. The CDR3 is made up of 13 amino acids. Germline assignment: CDR1 SGHDT and CDR2 YYEEEE. CDR3 in DNA: TGTGCCAGCAGCTACCGTGGGACTCCCAAGCAGTACTTC. As protein: CASSYRGTPKQYF.

A few counts support this clone. The J gene is TRBJ2-5, the V gene TRBV7-9; 10 bases align to TRBD2. Unmatched junction bases numbered 5, after V lost 5 bases and J lost 2 bases. Per the germline V gene, CDR1 is SEHNR and CDR2 is FQNEAQ (reference sequence). The CDR3 runs to 15 residues. In DNA form, the CDR3 reads TGTGCCAGCAGCCGCCTAGCGGGAGCACAAGAGACCCAGTACTTC. It translates to CASSRLAGAQETQYF.

This sequence joins TRBV4-1 and TRBJ2-3; D is undetermined. V was shortened by 0 bases and J by 9 bases, with 13 bases between the two germline ends. The CDR3 contains 14 residues. Germline CDR1 reads MGHRA; CDR2 reads YSYEKL. The CDR3 sequence is CASSQDTSRPTQYF. CDR3 DNA sequence: TGCGCCAGCAGCCAAGATACCTCTCGGCCCACGCAGTATTTT.

The rearrangement links TRBV7-8 to TRBJ2-7, with 8 positions matching TRBD1. The CDR3 totals 14 residues. CDR1 is SGHVS and CDR2 is FQNEAQ in the germline V gene. V trimming: 5 bases; J trimming: 3 bases; junction bases outside the gene matches: 6. The CDR3 sequence: CASSLDRVGYEQYF. CDR3 coding DNA: TGTGCCAGCAGCCTGGACAGGGTTGGCTACGAGCAGTACTTC.

The table lists this clone with a few counts. The rearrangement uses TRBV18 and TRBJ1-5; tentatively, D is TRBD1 (5 bases). Trimming left V 3 bases short and J 5 bases short, with 8 bases between. Germline V CDR1 and CDR2: KGHSH, LQKENI. The CDR3 covers 13 residues. The CDR3 is CASSPDIYQPQHF. The CDR3 DNA sequence: TGTGCCAGCTCACCGGACATTTATCAGCCCCAGCATTTT.

V is TRBV14 and J is TRBJ2-7, with D maybe TRBD1 (6 bases). Trimming shortened V by 3 bases and J by 7 bases, and 13 bases separated the two germline ends. Germline V gene data show CDR1 as SGHDN and CDR2 as FVKESK. The CDR3 has 13 amino acids. DNA for the CDR3: TGTGCCAGCAGCCAGATACAGGGTCAGGAGCAGTACTTC. As protein: CASSQIQGQEQYF.

The chain carries TRBV29-1 and TRBJ2-5, with 8 bases lining up with TRBD1. The V segment lost 6 bases and the J segment 1 base; nucleotides outside the gene matches: 10. Germline V CDR1 and CDR2: SQVTM, ANQGSEA. The length of the CDR3 is 15 residues. The chain's CDR3 is CSVPDLGQGQETQYF. The CDR3 bases are TGCAGCGTCCCCGATCTAGGACAGGGCCAAGAGACCCAGTACTTC.

V and J are TRBV29-1 and TRBJ2-1; D tentatively fits TRBD1 or TRBD2 (5 bases each). Trimming stripped 4 bases from V and 9 bases from J, with 13 bases between. Germline V gene sequence: CDR1 SQVTM, CDR2 ANQGSEA. CDR3 size: 12 residues. In nucleotides, the CDR3 is TGCAGCGTTGTCGTTGGGGCGGGTGAGCAGTTCTTC. Its translation is CSVVVGAGEQFF.

The rearrangement joins TRBV30 to TRBJ1-2; the D is unclear. Trimming took off 1 base at V and 3 bases at J, with 6 bases between the two ends. Germline V gene data show CDR1 as GTSNPN and CDR2 as SVGIG (reference sequence). This CDR3 comprises 12 residues. For the CDR3, the DNA is TGTGCCTGGAGTGGCCCGTACTATGGCTACACCTTC. This translates into CAWSGPYYGYTF.

The V and J genes are TRBV19 and TRBJ2-5; 8 nucleotides match TRBD1. V shed 4 bases, J shed 5 bases, and the junction held 6 bases outside the gene matches. The CDR3 sequence is 14 residues long. Germline V gene data show CDR1 as LNHDA and CDR2 as SQIVND (reference sequence). CDR3 in DNA: TGTGCCAGTAGTAAAGGGACAGGCGGCGAGACCCAGTACTTC. Its protein is CASSKGTGGETQYF.

V usage is TRBV27 and J usage is TRBJ2-7; 7 bases line up with TRBD1. Germline V gene data show CDR1 as MNHEY and CDR2 as SMNVEV (reference sequence). The ends lost 3 bases at V and 6 bases at J; junction bases unmatched: 8. The CDR3 is made up of 14 amino acids. As DNA, the CDR3 is TGTGCCAGCAGTTTTGGGACAGACTTCGGCGAGCAGTACTTC. Amino acid sequence: CASSFGTDFGEQYF.